The 24 T cell receptor beta chains listed next were all sequenced from one sample in a study of graft-versus-host responses after intestinal transplantation. For these receptors, no antigen is known. The protocol was immunoSEQ multiplex PCR, while the TCRdb copy is restricted to in-frame clones and leaves out a portion. The table shows under 150,000 clones, with around nine tenths occurring only once. The sample in question was unstimulated CD4+ T cells sorted from spleen or lymph node cells, obtained before intestinal transplant. These receptors were obtained from a human donor who received an intestinal transplant.

The rearrangement joins TRBV2 to TRBJ1-4, with a possible D match to TRBD1 (5 bases). Germline CDR1 SNHLY, CDR2 FYNNEI. The CDR3 is 15 amino acids. V was cut by 6 bases and J by 0 bases, with 11 bases left in between. The CDR3 protein is CASSLDSATNEKLFF. The DNA of the CDR3 is TGTGCCAGCAGCCTCGACAGCGCAACTAATGAAAAACTGTTTTTT. Using reference TRBV2 and TRBJ1-4 for the parts outside the CDR3, the full variable domain is EPEVTQTPSHQVTQMGQEVILRCVPISNHLYFYWYRQILGQKVEFLVSFYNNEISEKSEIFDDQFSVERPDGSNFTLKIRSTKLEDSAMYFCASSLDSATNEKLFFGSGTQLSVL.

The CDR3 is CATSRGRTTYQETQYF. The DNA for the CDR3 is TGTGCCACCAGCAGAGGAAGGACTACCTACCAAGAGACCCAGTACTTC. The chain recombines TRBV15 with TRBJ2-5, with a possible D match to TRBD2 (6 bases). CDR3 length equals 16 residues. Germline V gene lookup returns CDR1 LNHNV and CDR2 YYDKDF (reference sequence). V shed 1 base and J shed 0 bases, with 12 bases lying between them.

This clone turned up a few times. The chain joins TRBV5-1 to TRBJ2-7; D is undetermined. Per the germline V gene, CDR1 is SGHRS and CDR2 is YFSETQ. V dropped 4 bases and J dropped 3 bases, with 17 bases sitting between them. The CDR3 has 15 residues. The CDR3 loop is CASSLQVAFDYEQYF. The CDR3 DNA reads as TGCGCCAGCAGCCTCCAGGTCGCCTTCGACTACGAGCAGTACTTC.

V gene TRBV25-1 combines with J gene TRBJ1-1, with 8 bases matching TRBD1. The CDR3 is 14 residues long. Germline loops: CDR1 MGHDK, CDR2 SYGVNS. The ends lost 4 bases at V and 1 base at J; junction bases unmatched: 2. The CDR3 region has the DNA TGTGCCAGCAGTGGGACAGGGCGGAACACTGAAGCTTTCTTT. Protein: CASSGTGRNTEAFF.

The chain uses TRBV10-2 and TRBJ2-1; D ambiguous. V lost 3 bases and J 4 bases, leaving 7 bases between the germline ends. Germline lookup yields CDR1 WSHSY and CDR2 SAAADI. The CDR3 is made up of 13 amino acids. The CDR3 DNA follows: TGCGCCAGCAGTGAAGACATTTACAATGAGCAGTTCTTC. Residues: CASSEDIYNEQFF.

The V call is TRBV4-2, the J call TRBJ2-3, with TRBD2 matching 11 bases. The CDR3 runs 16 residues. Germline V gene data show CDR1 as LGHNA and CDR2 as YNFKEQ. V was clipped by 1 base and J by 11 bases; unmatched bases: 11. The CDR3 region is CASSQGTSGGLLRQYF. DNA of the CDR3: TGTGCCAGCAGCCAAGGAACTAGCGGGGGTTTATTACGGCAGTATTTT.

A single count supports this clone. Different DNA sequences within this sample yield the same CDR3. This chain links TRBV30 with TRBJ2-1; D ambiguous. CDR1 is GTSNPN and CDR2 is SVGIG in the germline V gene (reference sequence). The CDR3 consists of 11 residues. V was shortened by 3 bases and J by 5 bases, with 5 bases between the two germline ends. The CDR3 coding sequence is TGTGCCTGGAGGGCTAACAATGAGCAGTTCTTC. Residues: CAWRANNEQFF.

The rearrangement joins TRBV11-3 to TRBJ2-7; D may correspond to TRBD1 or TRBD2 (5 bases each). There are 14 residues in the CDR3. Germline V gives CDR1 SGHNT, CDR2 YENEEA. The V gene lost 5 bases and the J gene lost 3 bases, with 14 bases spanning the gap. The CDR3, as DNA: TGTGCCAGCAGCCCCGGGACGCGTATCTACGAGCAGTACTTC. Its translation: CASSPGTRIYEQYF.

This chain links TRBV6-4 with TRBJ2-1; 10 positions agree with TRBD2. The CDR3 is 13 residues long. V was clipped by 7 bases and J by 7 bases; unmatched bases: 4. Germline V gene data show CDR1 as MRHNA and CDR2 as SNTAGT. CDR3 in amino acids: CASKPSGGNEQFF. CDR3 coding DNA: TGTGCCAGCAAGCCTAGCGGGGGAAATGAGCAGTTCTTC.

V and J are TRBV2 and TRBJ1-5; D is possibly TRBD1 (6 bases). V was cut by 7 bases and J by 4 bases, with 11 bases left in between. The germline CDR1 and CDR2 sequences are SNHLY and FYNNEI. CDR3 size: 13 residues. The CDR3 here is CASTGRGNQPQHF. DNA for the CDR3: TGTGCCAGCACGGGCAGGGGAAATCAGCCCCAGCATTTT.

This chain uses TRBV29-1 with TRBJ2-2; 8 positions match TRBD1. CDR1 and CDR2 (germline): SQVTM, ANQGSEA. CDR3 length: 14 residues. Trimming took 7 bases from V and 1 from J; bases not matched to a gene: 5. The CDR3 sequence is CSASGTGNTGELFF. The CDR3 DNA reads TGCAGCGCTTCCGGGACAGGGAACACCGGGGAGCTGTTTTTT.

The sample holds one count of this clone. The chain recombines TRBV5-5 with TRBJ2-3; D assignment may be TRBD1 or TRBD2 (5 bases each). Germline V CDR1 and CDR2: SGHKS, YYEKEE (reference sequence). V was pared by 1 base and J by 3 bases, with 15 bases between. This CDR3 comprises 16 residues. The DNA for the CDR3 is TGTGCCAGCAGCTTGTCCGGGGCGCAAGTAACAGATACGCAGTATTTT. Its protein product is CASSLSGAQVTDTQYF. Using reference TRBV5-5 and TRBJ2-3 for the parts outside the CDR3, the full variable domain is DAGVTQSPTHLIKTRGQQVTLRCSPISGHKSVSWYQQVLGQGPQFIFQYYEKEERGRGNFPDRFSARQFPNYSSELNVNALLLGDSALYLCASSLSGAQVTDTQYFGPGTRLTVL.

The chain is built from TRBV6-1 and TRBJ2-1, with 7 positions matching TRBD1. Germline V lookup: CDR1 MNHNS, CDR2 SASEGT. The CDR3 sequence is 14 residues long. After removal of 8 bases from V and 7 bases from J, the junction contained 11 bases not matched to a gene. CDR3 in DNA: TGTGCCAGCCGACAGGGCCCCCTTTGGAATGAGCAGTTCTTC. Protein: CASRQGPLWNEQFF.

This chain connects TRBV30 to TRBJ1-2; D uncertain. CDR1 is GTSNPN, CDR2 SVGIG, per germline (reference sequence). The CDR3 length is 11 residues. Trimming pared 3 bases from V and 8 bases from J, leaving 10 bases between. The CDR3 nucleotides read TGTGCCTGGAGCATCCTACCCGGCTACACCTTC. This encodes CAWSILPGYTF.

The J gene is TRBJ1-2, the V gene TRBV19; 9 bases align to TRBD1. The germline CDR1 and CDR2 sequences are LNHDA and SQIVND (reference sequence). The CDR3 extends over 16 amino acids. J was trimmed by 6 bases and V by 4 bases; bases with no gene match: 12. In DNA, the CDR3 is TGTGCCAGTAGTAACGAAATCCGGGACAGGGTAAATGGCTACACCTTC. It translates to CASSNEIRDRVNGYTF. Using reference TRBV19 and TRBJ1-2 for the parts outside the CDR3, the full variable domain is DGGITQSPKYLFRKEGQNVTLSCEQNLNHDAMYWYRQDPGQGLRLIYYSQIVNDFQKGDIAEGYSVSREKKESFPLTVTSAQKNPTAFYLCASSNEIRDRVNGYTFGSGTRLTVV.

The chain couples TRBV5-4 to TRBJ2-5; unclear D gene. The V end lost 4 bases, the J end lost 5 bases, and 18 bases lay between the germline ends. Germline CDR1 is SGHNT and CDR2 is YYREEE (reference sequence). This CDR3 spans 15 amino acids. The CDR3 DNA is TGTGCCAGCAGCCCCACCGGATCTCCTGGGGAGACCCAGTACTTC. Its protein is CASSPTGSPGETQYF.

This clone showed up just a few times. The rearrangement joins TRBV6-1 to TRBJ1-2; D remains ambiguous. Germline-derived CDR1 and CDR2 are MNHNS and SASEGT. The CDR3 consists of 11 residues. Trimming stripped 5 bases from V and 1 base from J, with 2 bases between. The CDR3 spells CASSNNYGYTF. The CDR3 DNA follows: TGTGCCAGCAGTAATAACTATGGCTACACCTTC.

The gene calls are TRBV5-1 and TRBJ2-5, with D perhaps TRBD2 (5 bases). V was trimmed by 4 bases and J by 5 bases, leaving 18 bases between them. Germline CDR1 and CDR2: SGHRS and YFSETQ. The CDR3 runs 15 residues. CDR3 DNA sequence: TGCGCCAGCAGCGTGGCCCGTAGGGAGTGGGAGACCCAGTACTTC. Translating it yields CASSVARREWETQYF.

V is TRBV7-9 and J is TRBJ1-2, with D perhaps TRBD1 (5 bases). The germline V gene encodes CDR1 SEHNR and CDR2 FQNEAQ (reference sequence). V was clipped by 11 bases and J by 5 bases, with 18 bases between them. This CDR3 has 13 amino acids. CDR3 region: CAGGTGRRYGYTF. The CDR3 region has the DNA TGTGCCGGAGGAACGGGGCGCCGGTATGGCTACACCTTC.

V and J are TRBV5-1 and TRBJ1-2; D is possibly TRBD1 (6 bases). The CDR3 extends over 16 amino acids. The V gene lost 4 bases and the J gene lost 2 bases, with 18 bases spanning the gap. Germline CDR1 reads SGHRS; CDR2 reads YFSETQ. CDR3: CASSVDLLQGNYGYTF. DNA of the CDR3: TGCGCCAGCAGCGTCGACCTGTTACAGGGAAACTATGGCTACACCTTC. Full variable domain (remainder filled in from reference TRBV5-1 and TRBJ1-2): KAGVTQTPRYLIKTRGQQVTLSCSPISGHRSVSWYQQTPGQGLQFLFEYFSETQRNKGNFPGRFSGRQFSNSRSEMNVSTLELGDSALYLCASSVDLLQGNYGYTFGSGTRLTVV.

The chain recombines TRBV5-1 with TRBJ1-1; D is possibly TRBD1 (5 bases). V was pared by 4 bases and J by 4 bases, with 14 bases between. The germline CDR1 and CDR2 sequences are SGHRS and YFSETQ. The CDR3 has 14 residues. In DNA form, the CDR3 reads TGCGCCAGCAGCACCGGGGGAGCGGTCACTGAAGCTTTCTTT. It specifies CASSTGGAVTEAFF.

The genes are TRBV9 and TRBJ2-7; 16 nucleotides agree with TRBD2. The CDR3 extends over 19 amino acids. The germline gives CDR1 SGDLS, CDR2 YYNGEE. Trimming removed 0 bases from V and 6 bases from J; junction bases left unmatched: 12. CDR3 region: CASSVEAGLAGGPRGEQYF. DNA of the CDR3: TGTGCCAGCAGCGTAGAAGCGGGACTAGCGGGGGGGCCTCGCGGCGAGCAGTACTTC.

This clone was picked up one time. The rearrangement links TRBV19 to TRBJ2-7; 8 nucleotides align to TRBD2. The germline V gene has CDR1 LNHDA and CDR2 SQIVND (reference sequence). J gave up 8 bases and V 5 bases, and 14 bases lay outside the gene matches. The CDR3 spans 15 residues. CDR3 in amino acids: CASSAPGLGGAQQYF. The CDR3, as DNA: TGTGCCAGTAGTGCCCCGGGACTAGGAGGCGCGCAGCAGTACTTC.

V usage is TRBV5-1 and J usage is TRBJ1-1; 10 bases are a match to TRBD1. The V segment lost 0 bases and the J segment 4 bases; nucleotides outside the gene matches: 3. The length of the CDR3 is 15 residues. Germline CDR1 and CDR2: SGHRS and YFSETQ. CDR3 protein: CASSLEGQGRTEAFF. DNA for the CDR3: TGCGCCAGCAGCTTGGAGGGACAGGGGCGCACTGAAGCTTTCTTT.